A single sample is the source of the 6 T cell receptor beta chains below, sequenced in a study of CD8+ T cells in alopecia areata. It was cDNA, reverse transcribed from extracted RNA, that served as the sequencing template. Sequencing used immunoSEQ multiplex PCR; TCRdb keeps in-frame clones, though not all of them. The data show about 270,000 clones, with none appearing a single time. Sorting used CD4, CD8alpha, NKG2D, NKG2ACE and other markers on pooled cutaneous lymph node cells. The sequencing input was CD4+ T cells sorted from a lymph node. Receptors were obtained from a C3H/HeJ mouse with alopecia areata. The MHC haplotype of this mouse line is H2-k.

A remark on this clone: The genes and germline here are from mouse. The read stops 4 residues short of the end of the CDR3; the missing end is completed from the germline J gene. Other nucleotide sequences from this sample produce the same CDR3. J is TRBJ2-3 and V is TRBV13-3, with D perhaps TRBD1 (7 bases). The germline V gene encodes CDR1 NNHDY and CDR2 SYVADS. The ends were cut back, 0 bases at V and 2 bases at J, with 10 bases in the middle. The CDR3 runs to 15 residues. The CDR3 DNA, read in part, is TGTGCCAGCAGTGATGCAGGGGGGTTTGCAGAA. Translating it yields CASSDAGGFAE. The full CDR3 protein reads CASSDAGGFAETLYF.

This clone showed up just a few times. The gene symbols are mouse symbols. The CDR3 end is not reached by the read, which stops 4 residues before it; the germline J gene fills it in. The rearrangement links TRBV31 to TRBJ2-2; D is perhaps TRBD1 (6 bases). The CDR3 has 12 amino acids. Germline lookup yields CDR1 GKSSPN and CDR2 SITVG. The CDR3 bases that were read are TGTGCCTGGAGACCACAGGGCGGG. Its protein is CAWRPQGG. The entire CDR3 reads CAWRPQGGQLYF.

As for this clone: Genes here carry mouse names. The read ends 4 residues shy of where the CDR3 ends; the end is completed using the germline J gene. This rearrangement joins TRBV31 to TRBJ2-2; 8 positions agree with TRBD2. The CDR3 is 16 amino acids. Trimming removed 0 bases from V and 3 bases from J; junction bases left unmatched: 6. Germline V gene lookup returns CDR1 GKSSPN and CDR2 SITVG. The CDR3 bases that were read are TGTGCCTGGAGTCTACGCTGGGGGGACTACACCGGG. Translation gives CAWSLRWGDYTG. From start to end, the CDR3 is CAWSLRWGDYTGQLYF.

About this clone: Each gene name is a mouse one. The read ends 4 residues before the CDR3 terminus; that terminus is restored from the germline J gene. The chain combines TRBV29 with TRBJ2-7; D is undetermined. Germline assignment: CDR1 MSHET and CDR2 SYDVDS. This CDR3 is built from 12 residues. Incomplete CDR3 DNA: TGTGCTAGCAGTTTATTCCAGTAT. This gives the protein CASSLFQY. The entire CDR3 protein reads CASSLFQYEQYF.

This clone was observed a few times. Mouse germline and gene names are used. Read data end 4 residues before the CDR3 end; the end is taken from the germline J gene. The chain has TRBV1 and TRBJ2-1, with D uncertain. The CDR3 totals 13 residues. Germline V CDR1 and CDR2: NSQYPW, LRSPGD (reference sequence). With 0 bases removed from V and 6 bases from J, the gap between germline ends came to 6 bases. CDR3 loop: CTCSADSVAEQFF. CDR3 DNA, as far as it was read: TGCACCTGCAGTGCAGACTCGGTTGCT.

About this clone itself: Each gene name is a mouse one. The read ends 4 residues shy of where the CDR3 ends; the end is completed using the germline J gene. Distinct nucleotide sequences in the sample also encode this CDR3. This chain connects TRBV1 to TRBJ2-3; possibly TRBD2 for D (6 bases). Per germline, CDR1 NSQYPW and CDR2 LRSPGD (reference sequence). The CDR3 sequence is 16 residues long. V dropped 1 base and J dropped 0 bases, with 11 bases sitting between them. CDR3 amino acids: CTCSAVGVSSAETLYF. The DNA read from the CDR3 is TGCACCTGCAGTGCAGTGGGGGTTTCTAGTGCAGAA.